Given below is one T cell receptor beta chain in context. As handled by the study authors: It was from reference gene primer amplification that nucleated cell counts were estimated. Assay used: immunoSEQ multiplex PCR; TCRdb lists only in-frame clones, some missing. The V and J calls and the clone size are those of that table, but D and trimming were determined from the DNA. The sample holds under 250,000 clones, around 80% seen once. The record originates from a study of blood T cell repertoires in COVID-19. Study at large: Collection of acute and convalescent COVID-19 samples took place in the United States, Italy and Spain. From T cells, B-cell-depleted T cells, or PBMCs came the material, which was cDNA or gDNA.

Trimming removed 0 bases from V and 7 bases from J, with 16 bases in between. There are 15 residues in the CDR3. The germline gives CDR1 LGHNA, CDR2 YNFKEQ. The sample taken for sequencing was peripheral blood. The chain recombines TRBV4-2 with TRBJ2-7; D perhaps matches TRBD1 (5 bases). The receptor was derived from a human donor in a cohort sampled during active COVID-19. The CDR3 here is CASSQDNSRAGEQYF. The CDR3 DNA is TGTGCCAGCAGCCAAGATAATAGCAGGGCCGGTGAGCAGTACTTC.